These 24 T cell receptor beta chains originate from one sample sequenced in a study of cytomegalovirus exposure and HLA in healthy donors. PCR amplification relied on 60 Vbeta primers (plus 13 Jbeta primers). Data came from immunoSEQ multiplex PCR; TCRdb stores just in-frame clones and leaves some out. The sample holds roughly 290,000 clones, 70% to 90% seen once. The sequenced material came from PBMCs. The receptors originated from a woman in her late teens or twenties in good health and CMV-seronegative.

The CDR3 reads CASSEREGNTIYF. CDR3 nucleotide sequence: TGTGCCAGCAGCGAAAGAGAGGGTAACACCATATATTTT. This sequence joins TRBV7-9 and TRBJ1-3, with unresolved D. This CDR3 spans 13 amino acids. Per the germline V gene, CDR1 is SEHNR and CDR2 is FQNEAQ (reference sequence). V lost 5 bases to trimming and J lost 7 bases, with 12 bases between them.

The CDR3, as DNA: TGCGCCAGCAGCGGGGGGGTGGGTCAGCCCCAGCATTTT. Translating it yields CASSGGVGQPQHF. The V and J genes are TRBV5-1 and TRBJ1-5, with D maybe TRBD1 (5 bases). The V gene's germline CDR1 is SGHRS and CDR2 YFSETQ. V gave up 4 bases and J gave up 6 bases, with 11 bases separating them. The CDR3 covers 13 residues.

This clone was counted between two and nine times. CDR3 protein: CASSDSGGRNEQFF. In DNA, the CDR3 is TGCGCCAGCAGCGATAGCGGGGGCCGTAATGAGCAGTTCTTC. The genes are TRBV4-1 and TRBJ2-1, with 9 bases fitting TRBD2. This CDR3 is built from 14 residues. In germline, CDR1 is MGHRA, CDR2 YSYEKL. Trimming at V came to 5 bases and at J to 7 bases, leaving 6 bases not matched to a gene.

This rearrangement joins TRBV29-1 to TRBJ1-6; D ambiguous. This CDR3 comprises 13 residues. With 5 bases removed from V and 7 bases from J, the gap between germline ends came to 12 bases. The germline V gene encodes CDR1 SQVTM and CDR2 ANQGSEA. The CDR3 DNA reads TGCAGCGTTTCTCAGGCAGGCAATTCACCCCTCCACTTT. This encodes CSVSQAGNSPLHF.

With respect to this clone: Germline is not matched at one junction end, which may reflect a read error. V usage is TRBV7-9 and J usage is TRBJ1-5; D gene uncertain. This CDR3 is 13 amino acids long. Germline-derived CDR1 and CDR2 are SEHNR and FQNEAQ (reference sequence). The CDR3 sequence is CSSTTGSNQPQHF. The DNA of the CDR3 is TGTTCCAGCACGACTGGAAGCAATCAGCCCCAGCATTTT. The full variable domain, with the rest looked up from reference TRBV7-9 and TRBJ1-5, is DTGVSQNPRHKITKRGQNVTFRCDPISEHNRLYWYRQTLGQGPEFLTYFQNEAQLEKSRLLSDRFSAERPKGSFSTLEIQRTEQGDSAMYLCSSTTGSNQPQHFGDGTRLSIL.

This rearrangement joins TRBV2 to TRBJ1-4; D might be TRBD1 (6 bases). V was trimmed by 6 bases and J by 5 bases, leaving 13 bases between them. CDR1 SNHLY and CDR2 FYNNEI come from the germline V gene. CDR3 length: 14 amino acids. The CDR3 bases are TGTGCCAGCAGCTTTGACAGGCGGAATGAAAAACTGTTTTTT. It translates to CASSFDRRNEKLFF.

The chain employs TRBV6-5 and TRBJ1-5; D is possibly TRBD1 (5 bases). The CDR3 is 14 amino acids. Germline CDR1 reads MNHEY; CDR2 reads SVGAGI. V was shortened by 5 bases and J by 6 bases, with 14 bases between the two germline ends. The CDR3 DNA is TGTGCCAGCAGTGAAGAAGCAAGGGGTCAGCCCCAGCATTTT. Translation gives CASSEEARGQPQHF.

The gene calls are TRBV7-9 and TRBJ1-6; TRBD1 matches at 7 bases. The CDR3 is 15 amino acids. Germline V CDR1 and CDR2: SEHNR, FQNEAQ (reference sequence). Trimming removed 5 bases from V and 11 bases from J; junction bases left unmatched: 12. The CDR3 sequence: CASSRRQGGQAPLHF. The DNA of the CDR3 is TGTGCCAGCAGCCGACGACAGGGCGGACAGGCACCCCTCCACTTT.

The chain carries TRBV2 and TRBJ2-1; D may be TRBD1 (6 bases). This CDR3 is 13 amino acids long. Per germline, CDR1 SNHLY and CDR2 FYNNEI. V lost 7 bases to trimming and J lost 10 bases, with 17 bases between them. The chain's CDR3 is CASISTSGTEQFF. In nucleotides, the CDR3 is TGTGCCAGCATATCTACTTCTGGGACAGAGCAGTTCTTC.

This clone was counted a single time. This chain joins TRBV7-2 and TRBJ2-7, with a possible D match to TRBD2 (6 bases). V dropped 3 bases and J dropped 7 bases, with 19 bases sitting between them. The germline CDR1 and CDR2 sequences are SGHTA and FQGNSA. The CDR3 sequence is 15 residues long. The CDR3 bases are TGTGCCAGCAGCTTTAACCGGGGGTTTTTCTATGAGCAGTACTTC. Its protein is CASSFNRGFFYEQYF.

The chain is built from TRBV5-1 and TRBJ2-5, with 8 bases identical to TRBD1. The germline CDR1 and CDR2 sequences are SGHRS and YFSETQ. After removal of 6 bases from V and 5 bases from J, the junction contained 9 bases not matched to a gene. The CDR3 is 14 residues long. This CDR3 is CASTRQGWGETQYF. The CDR3, as DNA: TGCGCCAGCACCCGACAGGGGTGGGGGGAGACCCAGTACTTC.

The genes are TRBV2 and TRBJ2-7; perhaps TRBD1 as D (6 bases). This CDR3 contains 15 residues. Trimming removed 1 base at V and 6 bases at J, with 16 bases between. CDR1 is SNHLY, CDR2 FYNNEI, per germline. The CDR3 sequence: CASSEGYLQGFEQYF. CDR3 DNA sequence: TGTGCCAGCAGTGAAGGGTACTTACAGGGTTTCGAGCAGTACTTC.

This chain uses TRBV10-1 with TRBJ2-3, with D tentatively TRBD1 (6 bases). Germline CDR1 WNHNN, CDR2 SYGVQD (reference sequence). V was clipped by 4 bases and J by 1 base, with 9 bases between them. The CDR3 has 14 amino acids. This CDR3 reads CASSGGLRTDTQYF. The CDR3 DNA sequence: TGCGCCAGCAGTGGGGGGCTTCGCACAGATACGCAGTATTTT.

V gene TRBV10-3 combines with J gene TRBJ1-2; 8 bases line up with TRBD1. The CDR3 is 15 residues long. Germline V gives CDR1 ENHRY, CDR2 SYGVKD. V lost 2 bases to trimming and J lost 6 bases; unmatched junction nucleotides: 8. The CDR3 bases are TGTGCCATCAGTGAGCTATCGGACAGGGCGGATGGCTACACCTTC. Translating gives CAISELSDRADGYTF.

The V call is TRBV5-1, the J call TRBJ2-5, with 8 bases that match TRBD2. The germline CDR1 and CDR2 sequences are SGHRS and YFSETQ. This CDR3 region has 16 residues. V trimming: 4 bases; J trimming: 6 bases; junction bases outside the gene matches: 14. CDR3 in DNA: TGCGCCAGCAGCCCCACCGACGGGGGGGCGGTGAAGACCCAGTACTTC. It is translated as CASSPTDGGAVKTQYF.

The rearrangement uses TRBV6-6 and TRBJ2-3; TRBD2 matches 14 bases. CDR3 length equals 16 residues. Germline CDR1 is MNHNY and CDR2 is SVGAGI (reference sequence). V gave up 5 bases and J gave up 0 bases; unmatched junction bases: 1. The CDR3, as DNA: TGTGCCAGCAGTCGGACTAGCGGGGGGAGCACAGATACGCAGTATTTT. It is translated as CASSRTSGGSTDTQYF.

This chain connects TRBV14 to TRBJ1-4, with TRBD1 as a possible D gene (5 bases). The germline V and J ends were trimmed by 0 bases and 5 bases, with 13 bases remaining between them. There are 16 residues in the CDR3. Looked up from germline, CDR1 is SGHDN and CDR2 is FVKESK. The CDR3 region is CASSQDFGEGNEKLFF. CDR3 coding DNA: TGTGCCAGCAGCCAAGATTTCGGGGAGGGGAATGAAAAACTGTTTTTT.

The chain links TRBV29-1 to TRBJ2-3, with TRBD2 matching 9 bases. Germline V gene lookup returns CDR1 SQVTM and CDR2 ANQGSEA. This CDR3 contains 15 residues. The junction had 7 bases not matched to a gene; V was cut back by 6 bases and J by 0 bases. CDR3 loop: CSVRRLAESTDTQYF. The CDR3 nucleotides read TGCAGCGTCCGCCGACTAGCGGAGAGCACAGATACGCAGTATTTT.

The V gene is TRBV2, the J gene TRBJ2-7; D is ambiguous. Germline values: CDR1 SNHLY, CDR2 FYNNEI. The CDR3 has 13 amino acids. V lost 8 bases and J 3 bases, leaving 14 bases between the germline ends. The DNA for the CDR3 is TGTGCCAGCGTCCCCGGGTCTGACTACGAGCAGTACTTC. Translated, it gives CASVPGSDYEQYF. Full variable domain (remainder filled in from reference TRBV2 and TRBJ2-7): EPEVTQTPSHQVTQMGQEVILRCVPISNHLYFYWYRQILGQKVEFLVSFYNNEISEKSEIFDDQFSVERPDGSNFTLKIRSTKLEDSAMYFCASVPGSDYEQYFGPGTRLTVT.

This clone was found once. The gene calls are TRBV29-1 and TRBJ1-2; a weak D match, TRBD1 (6 bases). The CDR3 contains 14 residues. The germline gives CDR1 SQVTM, CDR2 ANQGSEA. V shed 3 bases and J shed 0 bases, with 11 bases lying between them. This chain's CDR3 is CSVDRTGSNYGYTF. Written as DNA, the CDR3 is TGCAGCGTTGATCGAACAGGGTCTAACTATGGCTACACCTTC. Variable domain in full (rest from reference TRBV29-1 and TRBJ1-2): SAVISQKPSRDICQRGTSLTIQCQVDSQVTMMFWYRQQPGQSLTLIATANQGSEATYESGFVIDKFPISRPNLTFSTLTVSNMSPEDSSIYLCSVDRTGSNYGYTFGSGTRLTVV.

This chain connects TRBV6-6 to TRBJ1-3; 9 bases align to TRBD1. J was trimmed by 3 bases and V by 3 bases; bases with no gene match: 6. Looked up from germline, CDR1 is MNHNY and CDR2 is SVGAGI (reference sequence). The CDR3 contains 16 residues. CDR3 residues: CASSYLRTGDGNTIYF. CDR3 nucleotide sequence: TGTGCCAGCAGTTATCTCCGGACAGGGGATGGAAACACCATATATTTT.

V is TRBV6-5 and J is TRBJ1-6; D gene uncertain. The CDR3 totals 14 residues. Germline CDR1 is MNHEY and CDR2 is SVGAGI. Trimming took off 7 bases at V and 7 bases at J, with 14 bases between the two ends. This CDR3 is CASTWGGFNSPLHF. As DNA, the CDR3 is TGTGCCAGCACCTGGGGAGGGTTCAATTCACCCCTCCACTTT.

V and J are TRBV7-9 and TRBJ2-7; D might be TRBD1 (5 bases). The germline V gene encodes CDR1 SEHNR and CDR2 FQNEAQ (reference sequence). The CDR3 is 13 amino acids. Trimming removed 5 bases at V and 7 bases at J, with 15 bases between. In nucleotides, the CDR3 is TGTGCCAGCAGCCTACGCGCAGGGTTGGAGCAGTACTTC. It codes for CASSLRAGLEQYF.

This clone was counted a single time. The rearrangement uses TRBV19 and TRBJ2-2, with D possibly TRBD1 on 5 matching bases. Looked up from germline, CDR1 is LNHDA and CDR2 is SQIVND (reference sequence). V was cut by 3 bases and J by 4 bases, with 9 bases left in between. This CDR3 is built from 14 residues. The CDR3 region is CASSMGQSTGELFF. As DNA, the CDR3 is TGTGCCAGTAGTATGGGGCAGAGCACCGGGGAGCTGTTTTTT.